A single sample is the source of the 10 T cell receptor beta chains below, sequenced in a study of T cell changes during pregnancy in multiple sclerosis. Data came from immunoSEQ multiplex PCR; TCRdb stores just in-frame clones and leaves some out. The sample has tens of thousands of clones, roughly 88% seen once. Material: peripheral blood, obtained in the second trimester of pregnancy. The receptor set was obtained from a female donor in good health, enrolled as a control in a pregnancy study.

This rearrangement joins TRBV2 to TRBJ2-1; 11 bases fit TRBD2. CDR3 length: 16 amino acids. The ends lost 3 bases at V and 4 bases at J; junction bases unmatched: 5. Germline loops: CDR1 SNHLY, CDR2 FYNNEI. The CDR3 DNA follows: TGTGCCAGCAGTGAGGCTAGCGGGGGGTGGTACAATGAGCAGTTCTTC. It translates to CASSEASGGWYNEQFF. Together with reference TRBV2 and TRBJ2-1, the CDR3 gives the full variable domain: EPEVTQTPSHQVTQMGQEVILRCVPISNHLYFYWYRQILGQKVEFLVSFYNNEISEKSEIFDDQFSVERPDGSNFTLKIRSTKLEDSAMYFCASSEASGGWYNEQFFGPGTRLTVL.

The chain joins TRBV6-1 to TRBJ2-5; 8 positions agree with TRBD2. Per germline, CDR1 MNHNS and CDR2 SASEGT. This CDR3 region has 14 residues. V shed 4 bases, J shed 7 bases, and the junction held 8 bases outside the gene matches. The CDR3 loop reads CASSGGLVLGTQYF. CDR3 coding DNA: TGTGCCAGCAGTGGGGGACTAGTCTTAGGGACCCAGTACTTC.

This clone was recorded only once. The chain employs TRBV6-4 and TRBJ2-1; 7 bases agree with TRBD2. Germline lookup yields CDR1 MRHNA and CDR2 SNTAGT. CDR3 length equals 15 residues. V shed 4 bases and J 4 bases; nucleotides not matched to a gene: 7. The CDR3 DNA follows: TGTGCCAGCAGTGTCGAGGGAGGGGAGTACAATGAGCAGTTCTTC. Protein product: CASSVEGGEYNEQFF.

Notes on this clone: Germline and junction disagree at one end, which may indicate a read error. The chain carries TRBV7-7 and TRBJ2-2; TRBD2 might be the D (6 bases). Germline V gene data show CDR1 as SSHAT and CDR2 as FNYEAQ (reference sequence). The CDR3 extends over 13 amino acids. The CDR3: CASSYGGGGELFF. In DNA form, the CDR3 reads TGTGCTAGCAGCTATGGGGGAGGCGGGGAGCTGTTTTTT.

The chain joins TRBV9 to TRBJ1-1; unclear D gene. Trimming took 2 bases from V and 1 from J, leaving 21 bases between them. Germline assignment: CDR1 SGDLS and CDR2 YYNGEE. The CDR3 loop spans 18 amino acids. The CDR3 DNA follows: TGTGCCAGCAGCGTTGTGGAACGGGTTGCGGGTTCGAACACTGAAGCTTTCTTT. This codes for CASSVVERVAGSNTEAFF.

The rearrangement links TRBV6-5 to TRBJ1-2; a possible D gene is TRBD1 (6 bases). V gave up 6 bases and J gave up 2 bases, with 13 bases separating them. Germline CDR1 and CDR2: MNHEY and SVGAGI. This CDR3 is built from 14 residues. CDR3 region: CASSPRGTNYGYTF. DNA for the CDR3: TGTGCCAGCAGCCCCCGAGGGACAAACTATGGCTACACCTTC.

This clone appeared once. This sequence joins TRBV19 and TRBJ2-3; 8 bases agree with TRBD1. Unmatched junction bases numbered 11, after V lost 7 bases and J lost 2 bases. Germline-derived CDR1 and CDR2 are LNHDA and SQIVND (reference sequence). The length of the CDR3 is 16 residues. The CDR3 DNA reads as TGTGCCAGTACCCACGGACAGGGCCTACTCACAGATACGCAGTATTTT. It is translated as CASTHGQGLLTDTQYF.

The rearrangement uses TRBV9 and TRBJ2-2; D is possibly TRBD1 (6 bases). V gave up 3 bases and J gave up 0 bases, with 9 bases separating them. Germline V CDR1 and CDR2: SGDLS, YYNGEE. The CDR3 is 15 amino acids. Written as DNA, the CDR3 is TGTGCCAGCAGCGCGACAGGCACGAACACCGGGGAGCTGTTTTTT. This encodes CASSATGTNTGELFF.

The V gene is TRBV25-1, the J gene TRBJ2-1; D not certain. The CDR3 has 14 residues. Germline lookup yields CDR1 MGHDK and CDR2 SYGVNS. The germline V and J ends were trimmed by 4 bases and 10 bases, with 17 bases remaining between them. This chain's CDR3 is CASSAKTPQEEQFF. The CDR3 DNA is TGTGCCAGCAGTGCAAAAACGCCCCAAGAGGAGCAGTTCTTC.

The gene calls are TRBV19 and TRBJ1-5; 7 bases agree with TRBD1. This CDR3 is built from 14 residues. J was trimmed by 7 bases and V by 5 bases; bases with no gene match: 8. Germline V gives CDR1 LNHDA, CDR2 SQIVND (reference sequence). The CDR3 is CASSSTGAGQPQHF. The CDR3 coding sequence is TGTGCCAGTAGTTCTACAGGGGCCGGCCAGCCCCAGCATTTT.